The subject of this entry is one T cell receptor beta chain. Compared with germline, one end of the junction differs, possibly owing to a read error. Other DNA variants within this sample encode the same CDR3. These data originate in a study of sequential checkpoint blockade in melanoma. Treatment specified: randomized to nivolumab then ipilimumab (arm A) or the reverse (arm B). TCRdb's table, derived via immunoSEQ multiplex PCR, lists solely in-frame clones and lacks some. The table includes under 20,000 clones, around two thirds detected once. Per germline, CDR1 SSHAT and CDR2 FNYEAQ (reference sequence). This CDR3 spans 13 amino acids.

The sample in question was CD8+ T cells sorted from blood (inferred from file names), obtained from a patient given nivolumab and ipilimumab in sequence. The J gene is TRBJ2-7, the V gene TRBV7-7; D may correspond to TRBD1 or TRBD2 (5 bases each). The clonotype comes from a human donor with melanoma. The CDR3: CASSFLQGNEQYF. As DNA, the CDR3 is TGCGCTAGCAGCTTCCTCCAGGGCAACGAGCAGTACTTC.